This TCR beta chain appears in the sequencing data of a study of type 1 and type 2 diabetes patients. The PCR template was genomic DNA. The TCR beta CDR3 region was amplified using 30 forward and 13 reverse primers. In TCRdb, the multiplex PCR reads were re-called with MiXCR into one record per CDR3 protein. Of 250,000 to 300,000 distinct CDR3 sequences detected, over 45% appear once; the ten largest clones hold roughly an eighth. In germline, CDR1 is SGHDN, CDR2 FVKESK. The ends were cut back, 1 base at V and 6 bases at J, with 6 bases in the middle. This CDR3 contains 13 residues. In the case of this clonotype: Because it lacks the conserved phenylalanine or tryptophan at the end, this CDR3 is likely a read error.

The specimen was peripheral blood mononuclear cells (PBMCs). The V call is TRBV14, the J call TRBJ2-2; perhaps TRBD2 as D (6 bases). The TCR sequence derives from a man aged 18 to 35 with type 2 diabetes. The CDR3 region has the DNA TGTGCCAGCAGCCAAGGGGGGGCCGGGGAGCTGTTTCTT. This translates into CASSQGGAGELFL.